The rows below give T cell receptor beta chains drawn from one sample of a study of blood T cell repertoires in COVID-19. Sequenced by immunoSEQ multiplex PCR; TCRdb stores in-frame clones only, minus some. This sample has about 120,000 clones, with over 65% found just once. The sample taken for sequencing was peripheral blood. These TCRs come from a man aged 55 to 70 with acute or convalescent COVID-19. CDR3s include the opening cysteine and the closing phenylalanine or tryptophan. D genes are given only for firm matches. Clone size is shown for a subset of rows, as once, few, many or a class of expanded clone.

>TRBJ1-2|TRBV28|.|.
CASSPGEGYGYTF
TGTGCCAGCAGTCCCGGTGAGGGCTATGGCTACACCTTC
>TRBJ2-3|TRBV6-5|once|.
CASSYREQGDTQYF
TGTGCCAGCAGTTACCGAGAACAGGGAGATACGCAGTATTTT
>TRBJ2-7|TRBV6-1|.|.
CASSEAGQGWEQYF
TGTGCCAGCAGTGAAGCCGGCCAGGGGTGGGAGCAGTACTTC
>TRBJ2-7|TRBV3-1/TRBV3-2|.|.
CASSQDRLASEQYF
TGTGCCAGCAGCCAAGATCGCCTAGCAAGCGAGCAGTACTTC
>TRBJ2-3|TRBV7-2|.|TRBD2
CASSHTSSLAGGADTQYF
TGTGCCAGCAGCCATACGTCTTCGTTAGCGGGAGGGGCAGATACGCAGTATTTT
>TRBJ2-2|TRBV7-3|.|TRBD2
CASSSGLVGTGELFF
TGTGCCAGCAGCTCGGGACTAGTGGGCACCGGGGAGCTGTTTTTT
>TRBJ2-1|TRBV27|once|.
CASRTEQEQFF
TGTGCCAGCAGAACAGAGCAAGAGCAGTTCTTC
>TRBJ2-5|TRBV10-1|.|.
CASSGGGETQYF
TGCGCCAGCAGCGGTGGCGGAGAGACCCAGTACTTC
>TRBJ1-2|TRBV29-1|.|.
CSAGGPSGTNYGYTF
TGCAGCGCCGGGGGACCATCGGGAACTAACTATGGCTACACCTTC
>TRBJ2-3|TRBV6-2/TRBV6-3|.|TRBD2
CASSGTSGSIDTQYF
TGTGCCAGCAGCGGGACTAGCGGGAGTATCGATACGCAGTATTTT
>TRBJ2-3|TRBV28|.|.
CASSGDTQYF
TGTGCCAGCAGCGGAGATACGCAGTATTTT
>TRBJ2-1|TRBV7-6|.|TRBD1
CASSSGDRGSYNEQFF
TGTGCCAGCAGCTCCGGCGACAGGGGGTCCTACAATGAGCAGTTCTTC
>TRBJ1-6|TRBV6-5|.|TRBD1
CASSEDRVKSPLHF
TGTGCCAGCAGCGAGGACAGGGTAAAGTCACCCCTCCACTTT
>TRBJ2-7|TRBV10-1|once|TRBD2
CASSDPTSGSYEQYF
TGCGCCAGCAGTGACCCTACTAGCGGGAGCTACGAGCAGTACTTC
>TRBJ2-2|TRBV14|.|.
CASSVTRRTGELFF
TGTGCCAGCAGCGTGACTCGGAGGACCGGGGAGCTGTTTTTT
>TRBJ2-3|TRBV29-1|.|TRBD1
CSVTGTGSALDTQYF
TGCAGCGTTACCGGGACAGGGTCGGCTCTTGATACGCAGTATTTT
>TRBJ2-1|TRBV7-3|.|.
CASSLQQSSYNEQFF
TGTGCCAGCAGCTTACAACAGAGCTCCTACAATGAGCAGTTCTTC
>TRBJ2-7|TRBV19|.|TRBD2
CASRLGDGGLAGAANEQYF
TGTGCCTCTCGCCTCGGGGACGGGGGACTAGCGGGAGCCGCCAACGAGCAGTACTTC
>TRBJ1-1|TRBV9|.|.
CASRKLRGDTEAFF
TGTGCCAGCAGGAAACTCAGGGGAGACACTGAAGCTTTCTTT
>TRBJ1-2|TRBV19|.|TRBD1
CASSIATGGVYGYTF
TGTGCCAGTAGTATCGCCACAGGGGGCGTGTATGGCTACACCTTC
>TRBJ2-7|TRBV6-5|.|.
CASSYSRQDRQYF
TGTGCCAGCAGTTACTCCAGACAGGACCGCCAGTACTTC
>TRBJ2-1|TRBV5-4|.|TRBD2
CASSSSGDNEQFF
TGTGCCAGCAGCTCTAGCGGGGACAATGAGCAGTTCTTC
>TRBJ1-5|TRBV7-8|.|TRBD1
CASSLRDRELNQPQHF
TGTGCCAGCAGCTTAAGGGACAGAGAGTTGAATCAGCCCCAGCATTTT
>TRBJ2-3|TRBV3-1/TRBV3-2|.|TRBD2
CASSPGLATNTQYF
TGTGCCAGCAGCCCGGGACTAGCGACGAATACGCAGTATTTT
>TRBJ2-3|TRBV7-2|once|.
CASSQRQPSTDTQYF
TGTGCCAGCAGCCAACGACAGCCTAGCACAGATACGCAGTATTTT
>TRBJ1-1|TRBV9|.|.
CASSVRDLNTEAFF
TGTGCCAGCAGCGTCCGGGACTTGAACACTGAAGCTTTCTTT
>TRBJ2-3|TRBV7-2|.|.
CASSPLGYTDTQYF
TGTGCCAGCAGCCCCCTGGGCTACACAGATACGCAGTATTTT
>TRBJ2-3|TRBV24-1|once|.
CATSKRGGPLDTQYF
TGTGCCACCAGTAAAAGGGGGGGTCCCTTAGATACGCAGTATTTT
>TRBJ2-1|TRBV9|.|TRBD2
CASSVDAGVGSYNEQFF
TGTGCCAGCAGCGTAGACGCGGGAGTGGGCTCCTACAATGAGCAGTTCTTC
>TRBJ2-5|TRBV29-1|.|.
CSAAPGKETQYF
TGCAGCGCTGCACCAGGGAAAGAGACCCAGTACTTC
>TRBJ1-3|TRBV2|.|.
CAEQSSGNTIYF
TGTGCGGAGCAAAGCTCTGGAAACACCATATATTTT
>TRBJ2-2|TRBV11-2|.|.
CASSSSGTGELFF
TGTGCCAGCAGCTCCTCGGGCACCGGGGAGCTGTTTTTT
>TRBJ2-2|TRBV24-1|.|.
CATSGRNTGELFF
TGTGCCACCAGCGGGAGGAACACCGGGGAGCTGTTTTTT
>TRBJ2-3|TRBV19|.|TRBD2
CASSIEGLAASTDTQYF
TGTGCCAGTAGTATAGAAGGACTAGCGGCTAGCACAGATACGCAGTATTTT
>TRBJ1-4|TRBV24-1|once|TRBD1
CATTLDRAREKLFF
TGTGCCACCACCCTGGACAGGGCTCGTGAAAAACTGTTTTTT
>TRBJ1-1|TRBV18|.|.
CASSPRLGEETEAFF
TGTGCCAGCTCACCACGATTGGGAGAAGAGACTGAAGCTTTCTTT
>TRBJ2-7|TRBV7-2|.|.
CASSLGGRYEQYF
TGTGCCAGCAGCTTAGGAGGCAGATACGAGCAGTACTTC
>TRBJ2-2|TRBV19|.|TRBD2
CASSMGLAGGQNTGELFF
TGTGCCAGTAGTATGGGACTAGCGGGAGGACAGAACACCGGGGAGCTGTTTTTT
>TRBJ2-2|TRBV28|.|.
CASSLGGGSRLTGELFF
TGTGCCAGCAGTTTAGGGGGCGGGAGCAGGCTCACCGGGGAGCTGTTTTTT
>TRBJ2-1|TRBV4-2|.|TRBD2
CASSQDPGLGTGEQFF
TGTGCCAGCAGCCAAGATCCCGGACTAGGGACTGGGGAGCAGTTCTTC
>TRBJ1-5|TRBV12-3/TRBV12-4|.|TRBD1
CASSRQGGQPQHF
TGTGCCAGCAGCCGACAGGGGGGGCAGCCCCAGCATTTT
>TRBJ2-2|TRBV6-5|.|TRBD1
CASSYLAGGYPGELFF
TGTGCCAGCAGTTACTTGGCAGGGGGATACCCCGGGGAGCTGTTTTTT
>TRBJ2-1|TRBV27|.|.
CASSLQGEAYNEQFF
TGTGCCAGCAGTCTACAGGGAGAGGCTTACAATGAGCAGTTCTTC
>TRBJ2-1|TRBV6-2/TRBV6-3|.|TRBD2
CASSLGLAYNEQFF
TGTGCCAGCAGTTTAGGACTAGCTTACAATGAGCAGTTCTTC
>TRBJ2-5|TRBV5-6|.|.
CASSLRGGETQYF
TGTGCCAGCAGCCTTAGGGGAGGAGAGACCCAGTACTTC
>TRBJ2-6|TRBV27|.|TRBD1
CASSRTGQSGANVLTF
TGTGCCAGCAGCCGGACAGGCCAGTCTGGGGCCAACGTCCTGACTTTC
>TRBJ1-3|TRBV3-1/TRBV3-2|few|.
CASSQGSRVLNTIYF
TGTGCCAGCAGCCAAGGTAGCAGGGTTTTAAACACCATATATTTT
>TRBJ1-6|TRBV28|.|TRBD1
CASSSGGQGDSPLHF
TGTGCCAGCTCCAGCGGGGGACAGGGTGATTCACCCCTCCACTTT
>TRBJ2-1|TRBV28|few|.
CASSLGRLSYNEQFF
TGTGCCAGCAGTTTAGGGAGGCTGTCCTACAATGAGCAGTTCTTC
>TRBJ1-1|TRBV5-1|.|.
CASSVSVMNTEAFF
TGCGCCAGCAGCGTTTCCGTTATGAACACTGAAGCTTTCTTT
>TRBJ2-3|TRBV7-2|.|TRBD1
CASSQKGASPDTQYF
TGTGCCAGCAGCCAAAAGGGGGCGTCCCCAGATACGCAGTATTTT